A selection of T cell receptor beta chains follows, all from one sample in a study of molecular identifiers for immune sequencing clone quantification. MiXCR was run by TCRdb on the PCR reads, yielding one entry per CDR3 protein. This sample carries approximately 670,000 distinct CDR3 sequences, around 20% of them seen once, and the ten largest clones take under 0.95%. What was sequenced was naive CD8+ T cells from blood, with Jurkat cell RNA spiked in. The receptors derive from a human donor in good health. Some libraries in this study had Jurkat cell RNA spiked in. Each CDR3 is given with its conserved first and last residue. D genes are given only for firm matches. Size is stated for part of the rows, as once, few or many counts, or as a class when the clone is expanded.

cdr3_nt,cdr3_aa,j_call,d_call,v_call,clone_size
TGTGCCAGCCACCAATCGGAAAACACTGAAGCTTTCTTT,CASHQSENTEAFF,TRBJ1-1,.,TRBV7-9,many
TGTGCCAGCAGTCAGTCCCCGGGACAGGGGGCCTACGAGCAGTACTTC,CASSQSPGQGAYEQYF,TRBJ2-7,TRBD1,TRBV27,.
TGTGCCAGCAGTTCCCGGACAGGTTACCTCAGTCAGCCCCAGTATTTT,CASSSRTGYLSQPQYF,TRBJ2-3,TRBD1,TRBV28,.
TGTGCCAGCAGCTTCGGGACAGGGGGGCGCACAGGTACGCAGTATTTT,CASSFGTGGRTGTQYF,TRBJ2-3,TRBD1,TRBV7-2,.
TGTGCCAGCTTCGGGGGGTTTCACAATGAGCAGTTCTTC,CASFGGFHNEQFF,TRBJ2-1,TRBD2,TRBV11-2,many
TGTGCCAGCAGTCACGGACAGGTTGGCGAGCAGTACTTC,CASSHGQVGEQYF,TRBJ2-7,TRBD1,TRBV12-3/TRBV12-4,many
TGTGCCAGCAGCCAAGTCCCAGCGGACACCATATATTTT,CASSQVPADTIYF,TRBJ1-3,.,TRBV3-1,many
TGTGCCAGCAGTCATCCGGGACAGGGTGCTTTCTTT,CASSHPGQGAFF,TRBJ1-1,TRBD1,TRBV6-2/TRBV6-3,many
TGCGCCAGCAGCCAGCAACTTCCAGGGGGCACAGATACGCAGTATTTT,CASSQQLPGGTDTQYF,TRBJ2-3,.,TRBV4-1,many
TGTGCCAGCAGTGAAATTTGGGGCAGCCGGGGGAGAGGGGAAAAACTGTTTTTT,CASSEIWGSRGRGEKLFF,TRBJ1-4,.,TRBV6-1,few
TGCGCCAGCAGCCAAGATACAGGAGTTACCGGGGAGCTGTTTTTT,CASSQDTGVTGELFF,TRBJ2-2,.,TRBV4-3,.
TGCGCCAGCAGCTTAAGTGACACTGGCTACGAGCAGTACTTC,CASSLSDTGYEQYF,TRBJ2-7,.,TRBV5-1,many